The 6 T cell receptor beta chains in this list originate from one sample, sequenced in a study of blood T cell repertoires in COVID-19. Profiling relied on immunoSEQ multiplex PCR, and the TCRdb table lists in-frame clones only, not all of them. Of about 62,000 clones in the sample, around 86% were seen once. Material: peripheral blood. The receptor set was obtained from an elderly woman with acute or convalescent COVID-19.

V usage is TRBV5-8 and J usage is TRBJ1-6, with D perhaps matching TRBD1 (6 bases). V dropped 4 bases and J dropped 7 bases, with 15 bases sitting between them. CDR1 and CDR2 from the germline V gene are SGHTS and YDEGEE. CDR3 length equals 15 residues. The CDR3 sequence: CASSRQQGANSPLHF. DNA for the CDR3: TGTGCCAGCAGCCGACAACAGGGAGCGAATTCACCCCTCCACTTT.

The genes are TRBV7-9 and TRBJ2-7; weak D call: TRBD2 (5 bases). Germline CDR1 SEHNR, CDR2 FQNEAQ (reference sequence). This CDR3 has 14 amino acids. V shed 5 bases and J shed 2 bases, with 13 bases lying between them. The CDR3 sequence: CASSARTAPYEQYF. Written as DNA, the CDR3 is TGTGCCAGCAGCGCGCGGACTGCCCCCTACGAGCAGTACTTC.

This clone was seen only once. This chain links TRBV5-1 with TRBJ2-1; 11 positions match TRBD1. The germline gives CDR1 SGHRS, CDR2 YFSETQ. Trimming at V came to 5 bases and at J to 4 bases, leaving 11 bases not matched to a gene. The CDR3 is 17 amino acids. The CDR3 bases are TGCGCCAGCAGATCCGGACAGGGGGCGCTGGAATACAATGAGCAGTTCTTC. Translating gives CASRSGQGALEYNEQFF.

This chain joins TRBV18 and TRBJ1-2; D gene unclear. The V gene lost 2 bases and the J gene lost 3 bases, with 7 bases spanning the gap. There are 13 residues in the CDR3. Germline V lookup: CDR1 KGHSH, CDR2 LQKENI. The CDR3: CASSPGEDYGYTF. CDR3 in DNA: TGTGCCAGCTCACCAGGGGAGGACTATGGCTACACCTTC.

CDR3 sequence: CAISEGVSVGANVLTF. The CDR3 DNA reads TGTGCCATCAGTGAAGGAGTCTCTGTTGGGGCCAACGTCCTGACTTTC. The rearrangement uses TRBV10-3 and TRBJ2-6; D is undetermined. The CDR3 covers 16 residues. V dropped 3 bases and J dropped 3 bases, with 12 bases sitting between them. CDR1 is ENHRY, CDR2 SYGVKD, per germline.

The chain is built from TRBV28 and TRBJ1-2; TRBD1 might be the D (5 bases). Germline V lookup: CDR1 MDHEN, CDR2 SYDVKM. CDR3 length equals 15 residues. The ends were cut back, 5 bases at V and 2 bases at J, with 15 bases in the middle. The CDR3 sequence: CASSGNPRGNYGYTF. The CDR3 DNA sequence: TGTGCCAGCAGTGGAAACCCTAGGGGAAACTATGGCTACACCTTC.